One and the same sample provided the 10 T cell receptor beta chains below, sequenced in a study of T cell changes during pregnancy in multiple sclerosis. Measured with immunoSEQ multiplex PCR; TCRdb has only the in-frame clones, and not every one. The data contain 68,000 or so clones, about 89% of them singletons. Material: peripheral blood, obtained in the second trimester of pregnancy. These receptors were collected from a female donor with multiple sclerosis, enrolled in a pregnancy study.

CDR3 bases: TGTGCCAGCAGTTACTCCAGCTACAATGAGCAGTTCTTC. Translation gives CASSYSSYNEQFF. V gene TRBV6-5 combines with J gene TRBJ2-1, with D unresolved. Trimming cost V 0 bases and J 3 bases, with 3 bases left between them. The CDR3 has 13 residues. The germline V gene has CDR1 MNHEY and CDR2 SVGAGI.

As concerns this clone: This sample also contains other DNA sequences that code for the same CDR3. This chain joins TRBV5-4 and TRBJ2-2; TRBD1 is a possible D gene (6 bases). This CDR3 region has 15 residues. Germline values: CDR1 SGHNT, CDR2 YYREEE (reference sequence). V gave up 0 bases and J gave up 2 bases, with 8 bases separating them. CDR3 loop: CASSLAGANTGELFF. The CDR3 DNA follows: TGTGCCAGCAGCTTGGCAGGGGCCAACACCGGGGAGCTGTTTTTT.

Judged by abundance, this clone is medium-sized. The chain joins TRBV6-5 to TRBJ2-3; 7 bases fit TRBD1. Trimming took 6 bases from V and 6 from J; bases not matched to a gene: 0. Looked up from germline, CDR1 is MNHEY and CDR2 is SVGAGI. The CDR3 contains 11 residues. CDR3 in DNA: TGTGCCAGCAGGACAGGGGATACGCAGTATTTT. Protein product: CASRTGDTQYF.

This chain connects TRBV11-3 to TRBJ2-1, with 9 bases that match TRBD1. Per germline, CDR1 SGHNT and CDR2 YENEEA. The CDR3 sequence is 19 residues long. J gave up 2 bases and V 3 bases, and 14 bases lay outside the gene matches. The CDR3 nucleotides are TGTGCCAGCAGCTTTGGGACAGGGAGTACGGGGGGAACCTACAATGAGCAGTTCTTC. This gives the protein CASSFGTGSTGGTYNEQFF.

The chain couples TRBV4-3 to TRBJ2-7; a weak D match, TRBD2 (6 bases). The V gene's germline CDR1 is LGHNA and CDR2 YSLEER. CDR3 length equals 16 residues. V lost 0 bases and J lost 1, with 13 bases in between. The CDR3 loop reads CASSQDAAGTSYEQYF. CDR3 bases: TGCGCCAGCAGCCAAGATGCGGCAGGGACTTCCTACGAGCAGTACTTC.

The J gene is TRBJ2-7, the V gene TRBV19; D perhaps matches TRBD2 (6 bases). Trimming stripped 4 bases from V and 7 bases from J, with 14 bases between. Germline V CDR1 and CDR2: LNHDA, SQIVND (reference sequence). There are 13 residues in the CDR3. The CDR3: CASSNQAGSEQYF. CDR3 in DNA: TGTGCCAGTAGTAATCAGGCGGGGAGTGAGCAGTACTTC.

This sequence joins TRBV18 and TRBJ2-7; D possibly corresponds to TRBD1 (5 bases). The CDR3 runs to 15 residues. V lost 1 base to trimming and J lost 6 bases, with 16 bases between them. CDR1 KGHSH and CDR2 LQKENI come from the germline V gene. CDR3: CASSPLRQGHREQYF. The CDR3 DNA sequence: TGTGCCAGCTCACCACTACGACAAGGACATCGCGAGCAGTACTTC.

This rearrangement joins TRBV5-6 to TRBJ2-7; a weak D match, TRBD2 (6 bases). The CDR3 has 13 amino acids. Trimming took 4 bases from V and 6 from J, leaving 14 bases between them. Germline assignment: CDR1 SGHDT and CDR2 YYEEEE. Here the CDR3 DNA reads TGTGCCAGCAGCCCCGGACTAATGGGCGAGCAGTACTTC. It translates to CASSPGLMGEQYF.

V usage is TRBV7-8 and J usage is TRBJ1-2; 7 bases fit TRBD1. Unmatched junction bases numbered 1, after V lost 3 bases and J lost 3 bases. Per germline, CDR1 SGHVS and CDR2 FQNEAQ. The CDR3 covers 13 residues. As DNA, the CDR3 is TGTGCCAGCAGCTTCGACAGGGACTATGGCTACACCTTC. Amino acids: CASSFDRDYGYTF.

The V call is TRBV6-5, the J call TRBJ1-2, with D uncertain. Looked up from germline, CDR1 is MNHEY and CDR2 is SVGAGI. Trimming pared 0 bases from V and 3 bases from J, leaving 14 bases between. The CDR3 has 16 amino acids. The CDR3 region is CASSYSNIPPYYGYTF. The CDR3 bases are TGTGCCAGCAGTTACTCGAACATACCCCCCTACTATGGCTACACCTTC.